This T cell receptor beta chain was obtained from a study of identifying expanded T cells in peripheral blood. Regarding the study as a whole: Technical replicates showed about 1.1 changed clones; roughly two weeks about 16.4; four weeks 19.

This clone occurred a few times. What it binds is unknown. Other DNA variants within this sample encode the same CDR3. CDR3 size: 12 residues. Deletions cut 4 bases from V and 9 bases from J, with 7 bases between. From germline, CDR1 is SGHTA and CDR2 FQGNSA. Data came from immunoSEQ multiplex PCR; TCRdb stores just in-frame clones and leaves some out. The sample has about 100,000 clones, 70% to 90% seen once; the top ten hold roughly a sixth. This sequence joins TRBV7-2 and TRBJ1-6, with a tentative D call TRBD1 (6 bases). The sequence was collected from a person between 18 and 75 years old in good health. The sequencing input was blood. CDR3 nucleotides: TGTGCCAGCAGCTCACAGGGTTCACCCCTCCACTTT. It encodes CASSSQGSPLHF. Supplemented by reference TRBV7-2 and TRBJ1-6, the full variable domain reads GAGVSQSPSNKVTEKGKDVELRCDPISGHTALYWYRQSLGQGLEFLIYFQGNSAPDKSGLPSDRFSAERTGGSVSTLTIQRTQQEDSAVYLCASSSQGSPLHFGNGTRLTVT.